This TCR beta chain was sequenced in a study of blood T cells in healthy people across ages. Healthy Caucasian individuals from Russia aged about 6 to 90 served as donors. The J segment lost 6 bases and the V segment lost 9 bases, leaving 7 bases of the junction unmatched. The CDR3 is made up of 13 amino acids. Germline-derived CDR1 and CDR2 are MDHEN and SYDVKM. A second PCR of about 7 to 12 cycles used a sample-barcoded 5' primer and a J-beta primer mix. MiXCR was run by TCRdb on the 5' RACE reads, yielding one entry per CDR3 protein. The table shows 800,000 to 950,000 distinct CDR3 sequences, with roughly 40% occurring only once.

Sequenced: blood. The receptor was derived from a man aged 18 to 35 in good health. The chain links TRBV28 to TRBJ2-1; 8 positions match TRBD1. The CDR3 loop is CASAGQVPNEQFF. As DNA, the CDR3 is TGTGCCAGTGCGGGACAGGTCCCCAATGAGCAGTTCTTC.